This T cell receptor beta chain came from a study of shared clonotypes between healthy human individuals. Overall study results and limits: The generation probabilities recorded for non-shared clonotypes fell below those of clonotypes shared by all four donors.

The germline V gene has CDR1 ENHRY and CDR2 SYGVKD. The germline V and J ends were trimmed by 10 bases and 1 base, with 13 bases remaining between them. The CDR3 has 13 residues. Clones were read by immunoSEQ multiplex PCR, and TCRdb kept only the in-frame ones, dropping some. The sample includes 2,100,000 or so clones, roughly 95% seen only once; the top ten take about 0.13%. As to this clone: Its matching antigen is unknown.

The receptor was isolated from a man younger than 30 in good health. Specimen: naive CD4+ T cells sorted from blood. Subset here: CD45RA+ positively selected. The rearrangement uses TRBV10-3 and TRBJ1-1; D is unresolved. CDR3: CATKVKENTEAFF. CDR3 nucleotides: TGTGCCACGAAAGTAAAGGAGAACACTGAAGCTTTCTTT.